This TCR beta chain emerged from a study of shared clonotypes between healthy human individuals. About the research overall: Each donor contributed plates that comprised three CD4 naive, three CD4 memory, two CD8 naive and one CD8 memory.

Germline-derived CDR1 and CDR2 are MNHEY and SVGAGI. The CDR3 spans 13 residues. The V and J ends lost 8 bases and 3 bases, in that order; junction bases with no gene match: 2. Approximately 210 ng DNA, 30,000 or so T cell genomes, went into each sorted-subset replicate PCR. Libraries were prepared by immunoSEQ multiplex PCR; TCRdb keeps only in-frame clonotypes and omits some of them. The repertoire consists of under 1,100,000 clones, with around 78% occurring once and the leading ten covering around 0.6%. Remarks on this clone: The same CDR3 can be traced to other DNA sequences in this sample.

The chain has TRBV6-5 and TRBJ2-3, with TRBD1 matching over 10 bases. The receptor was derived from a man aged 18 to 35 in good health. Some clones in this sample may be carry-over from other donors' samples. Source material: memory CD4+ T cells from PBMCs. Subset in this sample: CD45RA-negative fraction. In nucleotides, the CDR3 is TGTGCCAGCGGGGACAGGGGAACAGATACGCAGTATTTT. Translation gives CASGDRGTDTQYF.